These 22 T cell receptor beta chains were sequenced from one sample in a study of shared clonotypes between healthy human individuals. Sequencing used immunoSEQ multiplex PCR; TCRdb keeps in-frame clones, though not all of them. The sample records some 1 million clones, about 75% being singletons. Material for sequencing was memory CD4+ T cells sorted from blood. Subset specified: CD45RA-negative fraction. These receptors came from a man between 18 and 35 years old in good health.

The rearrangement uses TRBV10-2 and TRBJ1-5; a possible D gene is TRBD1 (5 bases). CDR3 length: 14 residues. Germline CDR1 is WSHSY and CDR2 is SAAADI. Trimming removed 1 base from V and 6 bases from J, with 10 bases in between. The CDR3 region is CASSEYRQSQPQHF. CDR3 coding DNA: TGCGCCAGCAGTGAGTACAGGCAAAGTCAGCCCCAGCATTTT.

This clone was detected only once. This chain links TRBV2 with TRBJ2-7, with TRBD1 matching over 9 bases. CDR3 length: 13 residues. The germline CDR1 and CDR2 sequences are SNHLY and FYNNEI. The junction had 5 bases not matched to a gene; V was cut back by 7 bases and J by 4 bases. The CDR3, as DNA: TGTGCCAGCAACGGACAGGGGTCGTACGAGCAGTACTTC. Translation: CASNGQGSYEQYF.

In this sample, this clone turned up a few times. The chain links TRBV19 to TRBJ2-3; D gene uncertain. There are 16 residues in the CDR3. Germline V CDR1 and CDR2: LNHDA, SQIVND (reference sequence). Trimming left V 4 bases short and J 0 bases short, with 14 bases between. The CDR3 DNA reads as TGTGCCAGTAGTAACCCCTCGGCAGGTAGCACAGATACGCAGTATTTT. Translated: CASSNPSAGSTDTQYF.

V gene TRBV2 combines with J gene TRBJ1-1; D is unclear. This CDR3 is built from 13 residues. Germline CDR1 SNHLY, CDR2 FYNNEI. V was pared by 3 bases and J by 3 bases, with 8 bases between. Here the CDR3 reads CASSDDAYTEAFF. Here the CDR3 DNA reads TGTGCCAGCAGTGACGACGCGTACACTGAAGCTTTCTTT.

The chain is built from TRBV7-2 and TRBJ2-3; TRBD2 agrees at 7 bases. The germline V gene encodes CDR1 SGHTA and CDR2 FQGNSA. J was trimmed by 0 bases and V by 5 bases; bases with no gene match: 5. The CDR3 length is 15 residues. In DNA, the CDR3 is TGTGCCAGCAGCCCGGGGGGTCACAGCACAGATACGCAGTATTTT. The encoded protein is CASSPGGHSTDTQYF.

The chain combines TRBV5-1 with TRBJ1-1, with D uncertain. The germline CDR1 and CDR2 sequences are SGHRS and YFSETQ. The V gene lost 1 base and the J gene lost 1 base, with 11 bases spanning the gap. CDR3 length: 15 amino acids. For the CDR3, the DNA is TGCGCCAGCAGCTTGTTTGGTCCGAGGAACACTGAAGCTTTCTTT. Its translation: CASSLFGPRNTEAFF. Looking up the rest from reference TRBV5-1 and TRBJ1-1 gives the full variable domain: KAGVTQTPRYLIKTRGQQVTLSCSPISGHRSVSWYQQTPGQGLQFLFEYFSETQRNKGNFPGRFSGRQFSNSRSEMNVSTLELGDSALYLCASSLFGPRNTEAFFGQGTRLTVV.

This rearrangement joins TRBV27 to TRBJ2-1, with 13 bases matching TRBD2. The CDR3 runs 17 residues. CDR1 MNHEY and CDR2 SMNVEV come from the germline V gene (reference sequence). J was trimmed by 4 bases and V by 1 base; bases with no gene match: 4. CDR3 in DNA: TGTGCCAGCAGTTTATGGACTAGCGGGGGACCGTACAATGAGCAGTTCTTC. The encoded protein is CASSLWTSGGPYNEQFF.

This clone appeared once. The chain combines TRBV6-1 with TRBJ2-7; 7 bases agree with TRBD1. There are 15 residues in the CDR3. Germline V gene sequence: CDR1 MNHNS, CDR2 SASEGT. After removal of 4 bases from V and 1 base from J, the junction contained 7 bases not matched to a gene. This CDR3 reads CASSVQGELSYEQYF. In DNA, the CDR3 is TGTGCCAGCAGTGTTCAGGGGGAACTTTCCTACGAGCAGTACTTC.

The J gene is TRBJ1-2, the V gene TRBV6-6; D gene unclear. The length of the CDR3 is 14 residues. V was pared by 2 bases and J by 4 bases, with 11 bases between. CDR1 and CDR2 (germline): MNHNY, SVGAGI (reference sequence). The CDR3 is CASSYGQDFYGYTF. Here the CDR3 DNA reads TGTGCCAGCAGTTACGGGCAGGACTTCTATGGCTACACCTTC.

V usage is TRBV18 and J usage is TRBJ2-7; 10 bases agree with TRBD2. Germline CDR1 KGHSH, CDR2 LQKENI. Trimming took 0 bases from V and 3 from J; bases not matched to a gene: 11. This CDR3 is 18 amino acids long. The CDR3 nucleotides are TGTGCCAGCTCACCACCAGGAGCGGCTAGCGGGAGTTACTACGAGCAGTACTTC. Amino acid sequence: CASSPPGAASGSYYEQYF.

The chain uses TRBV30 and TRBJ2-2; D not certain. This CDR3 has 17 residues. The V and J ends lost 3 bases and 4 bases respectively, with 21 bases between them. In germline, CDR1 is GTSNPN, CDR2 SVGIG (reference sequence). CDR3 sequence reads: CAWSPIRAELLTGELFF. Here the CDR3 DNA reads TGTGCCTGGAGCCCTATACGGGCGGAGCTCCTCACCGGGGAGCTGTTTTTT.

The chain joins TRBV30 to TRBJ1-3; D not resolved. The CDR3 has 14 amino acids. CDR1 and CDR2 (germline): GTSNPN, SVGIG (reference sequence). V was shortened by 5 bases and J by 2 bases, with 13 bases between the two germline ends. This chain's CDR3 is CAWGEGMAGNTIYF. The CDR3 coding sequence is TGTGCCTGGGGCGAGGGTATGGCTGGAAACACCATATATTTT.

The gene calls are TRBV6-1 and TRBJ1-6; D might be TRBD1 (5 bases). The CDR3 spans 15 residues. V was clipped by 4 bases and J by 10 bases, with 17 bases between them. The germline gives CDR1 MNHNS, CDR2 SASEGT. The CDR3 coding sequence is TGTGCCAGCAGTGCCCCGGGACTCTTAGTCTCACCCCTCCACTTT. This encodes CASSAPGLLVSPLHF.

Written as DNA, the CDR3 is TGTGCCTGGAGTGCCTCCGGGACAGATGAAAAACTGTTTTTT. Translating it yields CAWSASGTDEKLFF. This sequence joins TRBV30 and TRBJ1-4; 7 bases agree with TRBD1. The J segment lost 6 bases and the V segment lost 1 base, leaving 5 bases of the junction unmatched. Germline CDR1 and CDR2: GTSNPN and SVGIG (reference sequence). The CDR3 length is 14 residues.

This clone has at least ten counts. V usage is TRBV7-2 and J usage is TRBJ1-2; 7 positions match TRBD1. The CDR3 spans 13 residues. The V and J ends lost 4 bases and 7 bases, in that order; junction bases with no gene match: 6. The germline gives CDR1 SGHTA, CDR2 FQGNSA. CDR3 sequence (DNA): TGTGCCAGCAGCTCTAACTACAGGGGTGGCTACACCTTC. This translates into CASSSNYRGGYTF.

The genes are TRBV10-3 and TRBJ2-7, with D perhaps matching TRBD1 or TRBD2 (6 bases each). The CDR3 consists of 14 residues. CDR1 and CDR2 from the germline V gene are ENHRY and SYGVKD. The V gene lost 4 bases and the J gene lost 0 bases, with 10 bases spanning the gap. The CDR3 DNA reads TGTGCCATCAGTGGCGGGACACACTCCTACGAGCAGTACTTC. Its protein is CAISGGTHSYEQYF.

This clone came up once. V is TRBV2 and J is TRBJ1-5, with 9 bases lining up with TRBD1. The germline V gene encodes CDR1 SNHLY and CDR2 FYNNEI. V shed 6 bases and J 5 bases; nucleotides not matched to a gene: 5. This CDR3 region has 14 residues. CDR3 in DNA: TGTGCCAGCAGAATGGGACAGGGCTATCAGCCCCAGCATTTT. Its protein product is CASRMGQGYQPQHF.

Notes on this clone: Since the CDR3 does not end with the conserved phenylalanine or tryptophan, this likely comes from a read error. The DNA is omitted, as the CDR3 cannot be located on it reliably, and the CDR3 follows TCRdb's listing. The CDR3 sequence: CARSLPAGS. The rearrangement uses TRBV5-3 and TRBJ1-4. TRBV5-3 is given ORF status, its function remaining uncertain. The CDR3 numbers 9 amino acids, ends counted.

This clone has just one count. This chain links TRBV30 with TRBJ1-2, with a weak D call TRBD1 (5 bases). The CDR3 is made up of 13 amino acids. Looked up from germline, CDR1 is GTSNPN and CDR2 is SVGIG (reference sequence). With 2 bases removed from V and 6 bases from J, the gap between germline ends came to 13 bases. The CDR3 DNA reads TGTGCCTGGAGTCCCGGGGGGTCTCATGGCTACACCTTC. Its translation is CAWSPGGSHGYTF.

DNA for the CDR3: TGTGCCAGCGGGGGACTAGCGGGAGGGATCGACAATGAGCAGTTCTTC. It is translated as CASGGLAGGIDNEQFF. The chain carries TRBV9 and TRBJ2-1; TRBD2 matches 16 bases. The V segment lost 7 bases and the J segment 5 bases; nucleotides outside the gene matches: 6. The germline gives CDR1 SGDLS, CDR2 YYNGEE. CDR3 size: 16 residues.

The chain employs TRBV5-8 and TRBJ1-1; D gene unclear. The CDR3 has 14 amino acids. Germline assignment: CDR1 SGHTS and CDR2 YDEGEE. The V end lost 3 bases, the J end lost 0 bases, and 9 bases lay between the germline ends. The chain's CDR3 is CASSSGLLNTEAFF. The CDR3, as DNA: TGTGCCAGCAGCTCCGGACTGCTGAACACTGAAGCTTTCTTT.

V usage is TRBV30 and J usage is TRBJ1-1; the D gene is possibly TRBD1 (6 bases). Germline CDR1 reads GTSNPN; CDR2 reads SVGIG (reference sequence). Trimming removed 5 bases at V and 7 bases at J, with 20 bases between. This CDR3 has 14 amino acids. CDR3: CAWGSRGGQNEAFF. The CDR3 DNA follows: TGTGCCTGGGGCTCCCGAGGGGGGCAGAATGAAGCTTTCTTT.